This is a list of T cell receptor beta chains from one sample in a study of T-cell memory formation after mild COVID-19. TCRdb analysed the 5' RACE reads with MiXCR anew, one entry per CDR3 protein. The sample has just over 150,000 distinct CDR3 sequences, around a third seen once. What was sequenced was PBMCs or a T cell subset sorted from them (not recorded which). The receptors come from an adult woman who had mild COVID-19 (a few samples of this study predate the infection). Cell type and time point are not known. CDR3s include the opening cysteine and the closing phenylalanine or tryptophan. Fields, in order: V gene, J gene, D gene, clone size, CDR3 protein, CDR3 DNA. D genes are given only for firm matches. Expanded clones are given a class, and other clones once, few, many or no size at all.

v_gene: TRBV5-1
j_gene: TRBJ1-1
d_gene: TRBD1
abundance: once
CDR3aa: CASSPGQGPEAFF
CDR3nt: TGCGCCAGCAGCCCGGGACAGGGGCCTGAAGCTTTCTTT

v_gene: TRBV29-1
j_gene: TRBJ2-7
d_gene: NA
abundance: NA
CDR3aa: CSVEDGSYEQYF
CDR3nt: TGCAGCGTTGAAGACGGATCCTACGAGCAGTACTTC

v_gene: TRBV19
j_gene: TRBJ2-3
d_gene: NA
abundance: NA
CDR3aa: CASSIGTAISTDTQYF
CDR3nt: TGTGCCAGTAGTATAGGGACAGCGATTAGCACAGATACGCAGTATTTT

v_gene: TRBV20-1
j_gene: TRBJ1-2
d_gene: TRBD1
abundance: NA
CDR3aa: CSAHSLDREEGYTF
CDR3nt: TGCAGTGCCCACAGCCTCGACAGGGAGGAGGGCTACACCTTC

v_gene: TRBV6-2/TRBV6-3
j_gene: TRBJ1-1
d_gene: NA
abundance: few
CDR3aa: CASIPAGATEAFF
CDR3nt: TGTGCCAGCATTCCGGCAGGAGCAACTGAAGCTTTCTTT

v_gene: TRBV6-2/TRBV6-3
j_gene: TRBJ2-1
d_gene: TRBD2
abundance: few
CDR3aa: CASSYASGSLPYNEQFF
CDR3nt: TGTGCCAGCAGTTACGCTAGCGGGAGTCTTCCTTACAATGAGCAGTTCTTC

v_gene: TRBV12-3/TRBV12-4
j_gene: TRBJ2-7
d_gene: NA
abundance: few
CDR3aa: CASAGISYEQYF
CDR3nt: TGTGCCAGCGCTGGCATAAGCTACGAGCAGTACTTC

v_gene: TRBV7-8
j_gene: TRBJ2-2
d_gene: TRBD1
abundance: NA
CDR3aa: CASRIPGQRPGELFF
CDR3nt: TGTGCCAGCAGGATACCGGGACAGAGGCCCGGGGAGCTGTTTTTT

v_gene: TRBV5-1
j_gene: TRBJ2-2
d_gene: NA
abundance: NA
CDR3aa: CASQLVTNTGELFF
CDR3nt: TGCGCCAGTCAACTAGTTACGAACACCGGGGAGCTGTTTTTT

v_gene: TRBV7-9
j_gene: TRBJ1-1
d_gene: TRBD1
abundance: NA
CDR3aa: CASSRSDRVTEAFF
CDR3nt: TGTGCCAGCAGCCGTTCTGACAGGGTCACTGAAGCTTTCTTT

v_gene: TRBV7-9
j_gene: TRBJ1-2
d_gene: NA
abundance: few
CDR3aa: CASSFIETWNYGYTF
CDR3nt: TGTGCCAGCAGCTTTATCGAGACTTGGAACTATGGCTACACCTTC

v_gene: TRBV6-2/TRBV6-3
j_gene: TRBJ2-7
d_gene: NA
abundance: NA
CDR3aa: CASSSLRTAYEQYF
CDR3nt: TGTGCCAGCAGTTCCCTTCGTACAGCCTACGAGCAGTACTTC

v_gene: TRBV20-1
j_gene: TRBJ2-2
d_gene: TRBD2
abundance: few
CDR3aa: CSANRGVNTGELFF
CDR3nt: TGCAGTGCTAATCGGGGGGTGAACACCGGGGAGCTGTTTTTT

v_gene: TRBV3-1
j_gene: TRBJ2-7
d_gene: TRBD2
abundance: NA
CDR3aa: CASSQVAGGGYEQYF
CDR3nt: TGTGCCAGCAGCCAAGTCGCGGGAGGCGGATACGAGCAGTACTTC

v_gene: TRBV4-1
j_gene: TRBJ2-2
d_gene: TRBD2
abundance: few
CDR3aa: CASSQSTSGGAGELFF
CDR3nt: TGCGCCAGCAGCCAATCGACTAGCGGGGGGGCCGGGGAGCTGTTTTTT

v_gene: TRBV7-9
j_gene: TRBJ2-5
d_gene: NA
abundance: few
CDR3aa: CASSPPQGGETQYF
CDR3nt: TGTGCCAGCAGCCCGCCACAGGGTGGAGAGACCCAGTACTTC

v_gene: TRBV5-1
j_gene: TRBJ2-1
d_gene: NA
abundance: NA
CDR3aa: CASSLRGSDNEQFF
CDR3nt: TGCGCCAGCAGCTTGCGAGGATCGGACAATGAGCAGTTCTTC

v_gene: TRBV29-1
j_gene: TRBJ2-7
d_gene: NA
abundance: NA
CDR3aa: CSARSAGVGEQYF
CDR3nt: TGCAGCGCCCGATCGGCAGGGGTGGGGGAGCAGTACTTC

v_gene: TRBV4-1
j_gene: TRBJ2-1
d_gene: TRBD2
abundance: NA
CDR3aa: CASSEGTRDEQFF
CDR3nt: TGCGCCAGCAGCGAAGGGACTAGGGATGAGCAGTTCTTC

v_gene: TRBV4-3
j_gene: TRBJ2-1
d_gene: TRBD2
abundance: few
CDR3aa: CASSQDPSGVNNEQFF
CDR3nt: TGCGCCAGCAGCCAAGACCCTAGCGGGGTCAACAATGAGCAGTTCTTC

v_gene: TRBV7-2
j_gene: TRBJ2-5
d_gene: NA
abundance: few
CDR3aa: CASSLERRTQYF
CDR3nt: TGTGCCAGCAGCTTAGAACGGAGGACCCAGTACTTC

v_gene: TRBV5-8
j_gene: TRBJ2-7
d_gene: NA
abundance: NA
CDR3aa: CASSLARWQGIYEQYF
CDR3nt: TGTGCCAGCAGCTTGGCCAGGTGGCAGGGAATCTACGAGCAGTACTTC

v_gene: TRBV2
j_gene: TRBJ1-2
d_gene: NA
abundance: NA
CDR3aa: CASAGVRGYTF
CDR3nt: TGTGCCAGCGCCGGGGTGCGGGGCTACACCTTC

v_gene: TRBV3-1
j_gene: TRBJ1-3
d_gene: NA
abundance: few
CDR3aa: CASSQDRNTIYF
CDR3nt: TGTGCCAGCAGCCAAGATCGTAACACCATATATTTT

v_gene: TRBV5-1
j_gene: TRBJ2-7
d_gene: TRBD1
abundance: few
CDR3aa: CASSPGQGGAEQYF
CDR3nt: TGCGCCAGCAGCCCGGGACAGGGAGGTGCGGAGCAGTACTTC

v_gene: TRBV20-1
j_gene: TRBJ1-1
d_gene: NA
abundance: NA
CDR3aa: CSAKTGRNTEAFF
CDR3nt: TGCAGTGCTAAGACAGGCAGGAACACTGAAGCTTTCTTT

v_gene: TRBV24-1
j_gene: TRBJ2-2
d_gene: NA
abundance: NA
CDR3aa: CAAGTFGAGELFF
CDR3nt: TGTGCCGCGGGGACCTTCGGAGCCGGGGAGCTGTTTTTT

v_gene: TRBV12-5
j_gene: TRBJ2-7
d_gene: TRBD1
abundance: few
CDR3aa: CASGLLRDRGSYEQYF
CDR3nt: TGTGCTAGTGGTTTACTCCGGGACAGGGGCTCCTACGAGCAGTACTTC

v_gene: TRBV27
j_gene: TRBJ1-2
d_gene: NA
abundance: NA
CDR3aa: CASSALGYGYTF
CDR3nt: TGTGCCAGCAGCGCCCTGGGCTATGGCTACACCTTC

v_gene: TRBV7-2
j_gene: TRBJ2-1
d_gene: NA
abundance: many
CDR3aa: CASSLDPNYNEQFF
CDR3nt: TGTGCCAGCAGCTTAGACCCGAACTACAATGAGCAGTTCTTC

v_gene: TRBV11-3
j_gene: TRBJ1-1
d_gene: NA
abundance: few
CDR3aa: CASSRPTSTEAFF
CDR3nt: TGTGCCAGCAGCAGACCGACGAGCACTGAAGCTTTCTTT

v_gene: TRBV7-2
j_gene: TRBJ2-7
d_gene: TRBD2
abundance: NA
CDR3aa: CASSLGVAGAEQYF
CDR3nt: TGTGCCAGCAGCTTAGGGGTAGCGGGAGCCGAGCAGTACTTC

v_gene: TRBV7-2
j_gene: TRBJ2-3
d_gene: NA
abundance: NA
CDR3aa: CASSLSAGSLTDTQYF
CDR3nt: TGTGCCAGCAGCCTTAGTGCGGGATCTCTCACAGATACGCAGTATTTT

v_gene: TRBV2
j_gene: TRBJ2-5
d_gene: NA
abundance: few
CDR3aa: CASNAGQETQYF
CDR3nt: TGTGCCAGCAATGCGGGTCAAGAGACCCAGTACTTC

v_gene: TRBV7-9
j_gene: TRBJ1-1
d_gene: NA
abundance: NA
CDR3aa: CASSLMAVSSGGTEAFF
CDR3nt: TGTGCCAGCAGCTTAATGGCGGTATCCTCGGGGGGCACTGAAGCTTTCTTT

v_gene: TRBV2
j_gene: TRBJ1-6
d_gene: TRBD1
abundance: few
CDR3aa: CASSYFGQASPLHF
CDR3nt: TGTGCCAGCAGTTATTTCGGACAGGCTTCACCCCTCCACTTT

v_gene: TRBV5-1
j_gene: TRBJ2-1
d_gene: TRBD1
abundance: NA
CDR3aa: CASSFLPGQYNEQFF
CDR3nt: TGCGCCAGCAGCTTTTTACCGGGACAGTACAATGAGCAGTTCTTC

v_gene: TRBV28
j_gene: TRBJ1-2
d_gene: NA
abundance: NA
CDR3aa: CASEAGFNYGYTF
CDR3nt: TGTGCCAGTGAGGCGGGATTTAACTATGGCTACACCTTC

v_gene: TRBV7-2
j_gene: TRBJ2-2
d_gene: NA
abundance: NA
CDR3aa: CASSRQKNTGELFF
CDR3nt: TGTGCCAGCAGCCGACAAAAAAACACCGGGGAGCTGTTTTTT

v_gene: TRBV6-1
j_gene: TRBJ2-7
d_gene: TRBD2
abundance: NA
CDR3aa: CASSEAGAGGFEQYF
CDR3nt: TGTGCCAGCAGTGAAGCAGGAGCGGGAGGGTTCGAGCAGTACTTC

v_gene: TRBV12-3/TRBV12-4
j_gene: TRBJ1-2
d_gene: TRBD1
abundance: NA
CDR3aa: CASSFYPDRGLEGYTF
CDR3nt: TGTGCCAGCAGTTTCTACCCCGACAGGGGGTTGGAAGGCTACACCTTC

v_gene: TRBV4-3
j_gene: TRBJ2-1
d_gene: NA
abundance: few
CDR3aa: CASSHEGLRNEQFF
CDR3nt: TGCGCCAGCAGCCACGAGGGCCTTCGCAATGAGCAGTTCTTC